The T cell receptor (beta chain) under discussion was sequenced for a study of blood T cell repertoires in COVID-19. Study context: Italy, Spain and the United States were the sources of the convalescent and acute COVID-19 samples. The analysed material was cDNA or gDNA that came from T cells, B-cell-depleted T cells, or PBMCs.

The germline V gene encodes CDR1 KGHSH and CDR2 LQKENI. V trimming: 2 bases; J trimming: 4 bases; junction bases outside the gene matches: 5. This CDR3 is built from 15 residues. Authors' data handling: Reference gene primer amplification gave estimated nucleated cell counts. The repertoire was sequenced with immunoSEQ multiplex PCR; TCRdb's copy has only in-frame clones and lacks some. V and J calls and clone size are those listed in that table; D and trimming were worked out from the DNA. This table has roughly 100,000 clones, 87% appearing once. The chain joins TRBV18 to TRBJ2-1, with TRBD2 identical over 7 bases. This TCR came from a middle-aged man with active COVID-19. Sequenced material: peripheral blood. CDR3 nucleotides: TGTGCCAGCTCACCATCGGCTAGCGGATACAATGAGCAGTTCTTC. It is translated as CASSPSASGYNEQFF.